The entry that follows covers one T cell receptor (beta chain) sequence. This receptor's antigen is unknown. It has no much larger one-base neighbor in the sample; base qualities were not kept. TCRbeta CDR3 regions were amplified from genomic DNA using the immunoSEQ Assay, a bias-controlled multiplex PCR. Per the authors' processing: Within the assay, amplification of reference gene primers was used to estimate how many nucleated cells each sample contained. To quantify the absolute abundance of each unique TCRbeta CDR3 rearrangement, sequence reads were collapsed and filtered. For each sample, productive Simpson clonality was calculated as the square root of Simpson's diversity index over productive rearrangements. TCRdb took over this immuneACCESS table, retaining in-frame rearrangements with V and J assigned. Such tables are incomplete; in checked studies, under half of the missing clones stem from an unresolved V gene, and the remainder is unexplained. D and trimming come from the DNA, and the V and J calls and clone size come from that table. The sample table records about 340,000 clones; approximately 91% of these occur just once. About 7.3% of the sample rests with the top ten.

At one collaborating source in Seattle, patients were enrolled during active infection and were followed longitudinally through the course of disease. Whole blood was collected in K2EDTA tubes by collaborating institutions according to the institutions' own protocols. For TCRbeta analysis, collaborators shipped samples as frozen whole blood, isolated PBMCs, or DNA extracted from either of those sample types. This sample was taken from a study of blood T cell repertoires in COVID-19 (dated by TCRdb to about 2020). General notes on the study: The collaborator samples originated in the United States, Italy and Spain and spanned the acute and convalescent phases of COVID-19. The prospective study material was composed of cDNA or gDNA derived from T cells, B-cell-depleted T cells, or PBMCs. Deeply sampled blood TCRbeta repertoires from subjects exposed to, actively infected with, or recovered from COVID-19 were included in the dataset. A freely available public database, intended as a resource for researchers studying the immune response to SARS-CoV-2, is where the repertoires were released. The samples were drawn from the first 160 participants of the ongoing ImmuneRACE study and from 1,254 subjects provided by 6 global collaborators. Sample metadata almost always included a de-identified subject ID, COVID-19 status, age in years and sex. Where available, HLA class I and class II types were obtained from metadata supplied by the sample provider rather than from assay-based typing.

Overall study results and their limits: The amount of clinical and demographic metadata varied by source and participant and was provided uncurated.

V is cut by 0 bases and J by 7 bases, and the space between the germline ends is 10 bases. CDR1 is given as LNHNV and CDR2 as YYDKDF, both from the germline V gene (reference sequence). CDR3 length: 15 amino acids, cysteine to phenylalanine. The entry retains the CDR3 DNA only, 45 bases that are in frame from base 1. The chain is assembled from TRBV15 and TRBJ1-6, with no confident D gene call. Sequenced: peripheral blood. This clonotype originated in a woman in her seventies with COVID-19, enrolled during active disease. CDR3 reads: CATSRETNHNSPLHF. Here is the DNA: TGTGCCACCAGCAGAGAAACTAACCACAATTCACCCCTCCACTTT.